The 19 T cell receptor beta chains in this list originate from one sample, sequenced in a study of T cells in Graves' hyperthyroidism and ophthalmopathy. The CDR3 regions of TCR beta were amplified from RNA transcripts. When the TCR CDR3 underwent first-round RT-PCR, the HTBI primer set was used. TCRdb analysed the multiplex PCR reads with MiXCR anew, one entry per CDR3 protein. The repertoire consists of under 350,000 distinct CDR3 sequences, with roughly 23% occurring once and the leading ten covering about 50%. The material sequenced was blood. These receptors originate from a woman in her fifties or sixties with Graves' hyperthyroidism.

In this sample, this clonotype turned up a few times. It may be a read error: a sequence one base away is much more abundant. The V and J genes are TRBV30 and TRBJ2-1; D perhaps matches TRBD2 (6 bases). Near its end, the DNA agrees better with TRBJ2-7, so the J call may be wrong. CDR1 and CDR2 (germline): GTSNPN, SVGIG (reference sequence). The CDR3 runs to 16 residues. The DNA for the CDR3 is TGTGCCTGGAGTAAACGGGGGATGAGCTCCTACAATGAGCAGTACTTC. This codes for CAWSKRGMSSYNEQYF.

The sample holds many counts of this clonotype. In nucleotides, the CDR3 is TGTGCCAGCAGGCTGGGAGCGGGACACTGGGAGCAGGAGACCCAGTACTTC. Encoded protein: CASRLGAGHWEQETQYF. The chain joins TRBV6-1 to TRBJ2-5, with D possibly being TRBD2 (7 bases). The CDR3 extends over 17 amino acids. Trimming left V 6 bases short and J 5 bases short, with 25 bases between. Germline lookup yields CDR1 MNHNS and CDR2 SASEGT.

The rearrangement joins TRBV12-3 or TRBV12-4 to TRBJ1-2; D unresolved. The CDR3 contains 15 residues. V lost 7 bases and J lost 2, with 17 bases in between. The CDR3 region has the DNA TGTGCCAGCACCGATGCGGACTTATCCAACTATGGCTACACCTTC. Protein product: CASTDADLSNYGYTF.

This clonotype was counted between two and nine times. The gene calls are TRBV15 and TRBJ1-1; D remains unclear. Germline V CDR1 and CDR2: LNHNV, YYDKDF (reference sequence). The V gene lost 1 base and the J gene lost 6 bases, with 12 bases spanning the gap. CDR3 length equals 14 residues. CDR3 bases: TGTGCCACCAGCAGAGTAGGAGGTCCGTCTGAAGCTTTCTTT. This codes for CATSRVGGPSEAFF.

A remark on this clonotype: A clone one base away is much larger, so this may be a read error. This chain uses TRBV7-9 with TRBJ2-3; TRBD1 matches at 9 bases. The germline V gene encodes CDR1 SEHNR and CDR2 FQNEAQ (reference sequence). The CDR3 is made up of 15 amino acids. CDR3 protein: CAGSPPGTGLDTQYF. The CDR3 DNA sequence: TGTGCCGGCAGCCCACCCGGGACAGGGTTAGATACGCAGTATTTT. Based on the CDR3 plus reference TRBV7-9 and TRBJ2-3, the full variable domain is DTGVSQNPRHKITKRGQNVTFRCDPISEHNRLYWYRQTLGQGPEFLTYFQNEAQLEKSRLLSDRFSAERPKGSFSTLEIQRTEQGDSAMYLCAGSPPGTGLDTQYFGPGTRLTVL.

The V gene is TRBV15, the J gene TRBJ2-2; D ambiguous. V was pared by 2 bases and J by 0 bases, with 13 bases between. The CDR3 consists of 17 residues. Germline-derived CDR1 and CDR2 are LNHNV and YYDKDF (reference sequence). CDR3 DNA sequence: TGTGCCACCAGCAGACTTCCGCGACGCACGAACACCGGGGAGCTGTTTTTT. It translates to CATSRLPRRTNTGELFF.

In its sample, this clonotype was seen many times. The V and J genes are TRBV20-1 and TRBJ1-2, with D uncertain. Germline CDR1 DFQATT, CDR2 SNEGSKA (reference sequence). The germline V and J ends were trimmed by 0 bases and 4 bases, with 15 bases remaining between them. The CDR3 runs 15 residues. CDR3: CSARDLVGGTYGYTF. The CDR3 DNA is TGCAGTGCTAGAGATCTTGTCGGAGGCACCTATGGCTACACCTTC.

This clonotype was seen repeatedly, ten times or more. This chain uses TRBV3-1 with TRBJ2-3; D not certain. Trimming left V 10 bases short and J 2 bases short, with 16 bases between. The CDR3 covers 14 residues. Germline lookup yields CDR1 LGHDT and CDR2 YNNKEL (reference sequence). CDR3 DNA sequence: TGTGCCACCCGTCGAGCGTACAACACAGATACGCAGTATTTT. Its translation is CATRRAYNTDTQYF.

There are many counts of this clonotype. The genes are TRBV5-1 and TRBJ2-5; maybe TRBD1 (6 bases). This CDR3 has 14 amino acids. Germline V gene data show CDR1 as SGHRS and CDR2 as YFSETQ. V lost 4 bases and J 2 bases, leaving 12 bases between the germline ends. The CDR3 DNA reads as TGCGCCAGCAGCCCCGGACAGTTTCAAGAGACCCAGTACTTC. It is translated as CASSPGQFQETQYF.

This clonotype was detected ten times or more. V is TRBV6-1 and J is TRBJ2-7, with 8 bases that match TRBD1. From germline, CDR1 is MNHNS and CDR2 SASEGT. V was pared by 9 bases and J by 3 bases, with 1 base of the junction left unmatched. This CDR3 is 11 amino acids long. The CDR3, as DNA: TGTGCCAGAGACAGGGGCTACGAGCAGTACTTC. Residues: CARDRGYEQYF.

The rearrangement links TRBV11-3 to TRBJ2-7; TRBD1 aligns across 9 bases. J was trimmed by 3 bases and V by 4 bases; bases with no gene match: 7. Germline V gene sequence: CDR1 SGHNT, CDR2 YENEEA. The CDR3 extends over 15 amino acids. The CDR3, as DNA: TGTGCCAGCAGCTCACCGGGACAGGGAATCTACGAGCAGTACTTC. Translation gives CASSSPGQGIYEQYF.

The gene calls are TRBV12-5 and TRBJ1-1; 7 bases align to TRBD1. V lost 5 bases, J lost 0 bases, and 6 bases stayed unmatched. Looked up from germline, CDR1 is LGHNT and CDR2 is FRNRAP. There are 15 residues in the CDR3. The CDR3 DNA reads TGTGCTAGTGGTAATCCGACAGGGCTGAACACTGAAGCTTTCTTT. Amino acids: CASGNPTGLNTEAFF. The full variable domain, with the rest looked up from reference TRBV12-5 and TRBJ1-1, is DARVTQTPRHKVTEMGQEVTMRCQPILGHNTVFWYRQTMMQGLELLAYFRNRAPLDDSGMPKDRFSAEMPDATLATLKIQPSEPRDSAVYFCASGNPTGLNTEAFFGQGTRLTVV.

This clonotype appeared many times. This rearrangement joins TRBV5-6 to TRBJ2-1; 7 bases match TRBD2. The junction had 6 bases not matched to a gene; V was cut back by 0 bases and J by 6 bases. There are 15 residues in the CDR3. Looked up from germline, CDR1 is SGHDT and CDR2 is YYEEEE. This CDR3 is CASSLARTRSNEQFF. The CDR3 bases are TGTGCCAGCAGCTTGGCCAGGACTAGGAGCAATGAGCAGTTCTTC.

This clonotype came up many times. This chain uses TRBV5-1 with TRBJ2-3, with 7 bases matching TRBD2. Germline loops: CDR1 SGHRS, CDR2 YFSETQ. This CDR3 is 15 amino acids long. Unmatched junction bases numbered 5, after V lost 4 bases and J lost 0 bases. The chain's CDR3 is CASSPSGSSTDTQYF. The CDR3 region has the DNA TGCGCCAGCAGCCCTAGCGGAAGTAGCACAGATACGCAGTATTTT.

This clonotype was observed at least ten times. The V gene is TRBV7-3, the J gene TRBJ2-5; possible D gene TRBD1, 6 bases. Germline V CDR1 and CDR2: SGHTA, FQGTGA. V was shortened by 4 bases and J by 2 bases, with 14 bases between the two germline ends. The CDR3 sequence is 15 residues long. CDR3 coding DNA: TGTGCCAGCAGCTCCCAGACAGGACGACAAGAGACCCAGTACTTC. Translated: CASSSQTGRQETQYF.

This sequence joins TRBV27 and TRBJ1-1; the D is unclear. This CDR3 has 15 residues. CDR1 and CDR2 from the germline V gene are MNHEY and SMNVEV (reference sequence). With 3 bases removed from V and 4 bases from J, the gap between germline ends came to 15 bases. The CDR3 nucleotides are TGTGCCAGCAGTTTTTTGGCCAAGTTAAGCACTGAAGCTTTCTTT. Its translation is CASSFLAKLSTEAFF.

This clonotype has at least ten counts. CDR3 sequence reads: CASRGEGIVNTEAFF. CDR3 nucleotides: TGTGCCAGCCGCGGCGAGGGGATCGTGAACACTGAAGCTTTCTTT. The chain combines TRBV18 with TRBJ1-1; the D gene is possibly TRBD1 (5 bases). In germline, CDR1 is KGHSH, CDR2 LQKENI. V lost 8 bases, J lost 0 bases, and 16 bases lay in between. The CDR3 has 15 residues. Complete variable domain (other parts from reference TRBV18 and TRBJ1-1): NAGVMQNPRHLVRRRGQEARLRCSPMKGHSHVYWYRQLPEEGLKFMVYLQKENIIDESGMPKERFSAEFPKEGPSILRIQQVVRGDSAAYFCASRGEGIVNTEAFFGQGTRLTVV.

This clonotype was detected many times. The rearrangement uses TRBV6-2 or TRBV6-3 and TRBJ2-3, with a possible D match to TRBD2 (5 bases). Germline lookup yields CDR1 MNHEY and CDR2 SVGEGT. V was pared by 4 bases and J by 5 bases, with 13 bases between. The CDR3 covers 14 residues. The CDR3 here is CASSSTGLGDTQYF. For the CDR3, the DNA is TGTGCCAGCAGTTCTACGGGGTTGGGAGATACGCAGTATTTT.

The chain uses TRBV2 and TRBJ2-1, with 10 nucleotides matching TRBD2. Germline V lookup: CDR1 SNHLY, CDR2 FYNNEI. Unmatched junction bases numbered 10, after V lost 7 bases and J lost 4 bases. The CDR3 extends over 16 amino acids. The DNA of the CDR3 is TGTGCCAGCAAGGGACTAGCGACTCTCCTTTACAATGAGCAGTTCTTC. Protein: CASKGLATLLYNEQFF.